What follows are 20 T cell receptor beta chains derived from one specimen sequenced in a study of blood T cell repertoires in COVID-19. Produced via immunoSEQ multiplex PCR; TCRdb's table is partial and in-frame only. The sample lists more than 250,000 clones, around 90% occurring once. The source material was PBMCs or T cells enriched from blood (not recorded which). Receptors were obtained from a woman younger than 30 with acute COVID-19.

In DNA, the CDR3 is TGTGCCACCAGTGACGGACTAGCGGGAGGGAGGAACAATGAGCAGTTCTTC. Its translation is CATSDGLAGGRNNEQFF. V usage is TRBV24-1 and J usage is TRBJ2-1; 15 bases line up with TRBD2. Germline V gene sequence: CDR1 KGHDR, CDR2 SFDVKD. This CDR3 region has 17 residues. With 4 bases clipped from V and 5 bases from J, the junction kept 5 bases outside the gene matches.

The genes are TRBV27 and TRBJ1-2, with TRBD1 matching over 7 bases. The germline V gene has CDR1 MNHEY and CDR2 SMNVEV (reference sequence). The CDR3 runs to 14 residues. Trimming at V came to 2 bases and at J to 2 bases, leaving 2 bases not matched to a gene. The CDR3 protein is CASSLRGQNYGYTF. In DNA form, the CDR3 reads TGTGCCAGCAGTTTACGGGGACAGAACTATGGCTACACCTTC.

This clone was seen only once. This chain links TRBV30 with TRBJ2-1, with TRBD2 matching 10 bases. Germline lookup yields CDR1 GTSNPN and CDR2 SVGIG (reference sequence). The V and J ends lost 2 bases and 0 bases, in that order; junction bases with no gene match: 4. This CDR3 is 16 amino acids long. CDR3 DNA sequence: TGTGCCTGGAGTCAGCCTAGCGGGAGCTCCTACAATGAGCAGTTCTTC. Translation gives CAWSQPSGSSYNEQFF.

This clone was counted only a few times. The rearrangement joins TRBV21-1 to TRBJ2-7; the listed D gene, TRBD2, was not tested against the DNA. TRBV21-1 is recorded as a pseudogene. The CDR3 contains 21 residues. The CDR3 here is CASSKPTLGLAGGPFESEQYF. For the CDR3, the DNA is TGTGCCAGCAGCAAGCCAACCCTCGGACTAGCGGGAGGGCCCTTCGAAAGCGAGCAGTACTTC.

V usage is TRBV15 and J usage is TRBJ2-7; the match to TRBD1 covers 12 bases. The CDR3 sequence is 19 residues long. V lost 1 base and J lost 2; bases outside the gene matches: 12. Germline loops: CDR1 LNHNV, CDR2 YYDKDF (reference sequence). In DNA, the CDR3 is TGTGCCACCAGCAGAGGTCAGCCGGGACAGGGGGCTACCCCCTACGAGCAGTACTTC. This gives the protein CATSRGQPGQGATPYEQYF.

This rearrangement joins TRBV5-1 to TRBJ1-4, with D unresolved. CDR1 SGHRS and CDR2 YFSETQ come from the germline V gene. This CDR3 is built from 15 residues. V gave up 4 bases and J gave up 3 bases, with 13 bases separating them. CDR3 nucleotide sequence: TGCGCCAGCAGCCCTCACAGAAATCCTAATGAAAAACTGTTTTTT. This gives the protein CASSPHRNPNEKLFF.

In its sample, this clone was seen once. The CDR3 is CASSYSRFQETQYF. The CDR3 DNA reads TGTGCCAGCAGTTATTCCCGGTTCCAAGAGACCCAGTACTTC. The chain carries TRBV27 and TRBJ2-5; D is ambiguous. There are 14 residues in the CDR3. Germline V gene sequence: CDR1 MNHEY, CDR2 SMNVEV (reference sequence). V was cut by 4 bases and J by 1 base, with 10 bases left in between.

The J gene is TRBJ2-1, the V gene TRBV7-6; 10 nucleotides align to TRBD2. The germline CDR1 and CDR2 sequences are SGHVS and FNYEAQ. With 4 bases clipped from V and 2 bases from J, the junction kept 2 bases outside the gene matches. The CDR3 runs to 15 residues. The CDR3 loop reads CASSSGLAAYNEQFF. DNA for the CDR3: TGTGCCAGCAGCTCAGGACTAGCGGCCTACAATGAGCAGTTCTTC.

Points on this clone: Sequence at one end of the junction differs from germline and may be a read error. Distinct nucleotide sequences in the sample also encode this CDR3. This chain connects TRBV5-4 to TRBJ2-3, with 7 bases aligning to TRBD1. This CDR3 contains 12 residues. In germline, CDR1 is SGHNT, CDR2 YYREEE (reference sequence). CDR3 nucleotides: TGTGCCAGCAGCTTCGGGACAGATACTCAGTATTTT. This translates into CASSFGTDTQYF.

The rearrangement uses TRBV5-1 and TRBJ2-7, with 8 bases aligning to TRBD1. The CDR3 runs 15 residues. Per germline, CDR1 SGHRS and CDR2 YFSETQ. The J segment lost 4 bases and the V segment lost 1 base, leaving 7 bases of the junction unmatched. CDR3 region: CASSLMQGAQYEQYF. In nucleotides, the CDR3 is TGCGCCAGCAGCTTGATGCAGGGGGCACAATACGAGCAGTACTTC. The variable domain in full, with the rest retrieved from reference TRBV5-1 and TRBJ2-7, is KAGVTQTPRYLIKTRGQQVTLSCSPISGHRSVSWYQQTPGQGLQFLFEYFSETQRNKGNFPGRFSGRQFSNSRSEMNVSTLELGDSALYLCASSLMQGAQYEQYFGPGTRLTVT.

The chain has TRBV28 and TRBJ2-6; D is possibly TRBD1 (5 bases). Germline lookup yields CDR1 MDHEN and CDR2 SYDVKM. Trimming took 7 bases from V and 0 from J, leaving 10 bases between them. This CDR3 spans 15 amino acids. In DNA form, the CDR3 reads TGTGCCAGCACAGGGTTTAGCTCTGGGGCCAACGTCCTGACTTTC. This encodes CASTGFSSGANVLTF.

This clone was counted a few times. The genes are TRBV12-5 and TRBJ2-2, with 7 bases that match TRBD2. V shed 2 bases and J 7 bases; nucleotides not matched to a gene: 13. The germline gives CDR1 LGHNT, CDR2 FRNRAP. The CDR3 is made up of 17 amino acids. CDR3 DNA: TGTGCTAGTGGTTTGATCCTAGCGGCTAGCCGGCACGGGGAGCTGTTTTTT. This codes for CASGLILAASRHGELFF.

V gene TRBV28 combines with J gene TRBJ2-1, with 15 bases identical to TRBD2. This CDR3 is built from 14 residues. Germline CDR1 MDHEN, CDR2 SYDVKM. The ends lost 3 bases at V and 10 bases at J; junction bases unmatched: 1. The CDR3: CASSLGTSGREQFF. The CDR3 nucleotides read TGTGCCAGCAGTTTGGGGACTAGCGGGAGGGAGCAGTTCTTC.

The chain combines TRBV10-3 with TRBJ2-6; maybe TRBD1 (6 bases). Germline assignment: CDR1 ENHRY and CDR2 SYGVKD. Between the trimmed V and J ends, which lost 7 bases and 2 bases, there was a span of 18 bases. CDR3 length: 17 amino acids. CDR3 protein: CAITQGPTPTGANVLTF. In DNA, the CDR3 is TGTGCCATCACGCAGGGGCCCACTCCCACTGGGGCCAACGTCCTGACTTTC.

The chain employs TRBV11-2 and TRBJ1-5; D is uncertain. Trimming left V 1 base short and J 4 bases short, with 5 bases between. Germline-derived CDR1 and CDR2 are SGHAT and FQNNGV. This CDR3 region has 13 residues. CDR3 coding DNA: TGTGCCAGCAGCTTAGGAGTTAATCAGCCCCAGCATTTT. This encodes CASSLGVNQPQHF. Based on the CDR3 plus reference TRBV11-2 and TRBJ1-5, the full variable domain is EAGVAQSPRYKIIEKRQSVAFWCNPISGHATLYWYQQILGQGPKLLIQFQNNGVVDDSQLPKDRFSAERLKGVDSTLKIQPAKLEDSAVYLCASSLGVNQPQHFGDGTRLSIL.

This rearrangement joins TRBV5-4 to TRBJ2-5; maybe TRBD2 (5 bases). Germline V gives CDR1 SGHNT, CDR2 YYREEE (reference sequence). CDR3 length equals 14 residues. V lost 2 bases and J 2 bases, leaving 10 bases between the germline ends. Written as DNA, the CDR3 is TGTGCCAGCAGCTTAGAACTAGGTCAAGAGACCCAGTACTTC. Translating it yields CASSLELGQETQYF.

This clone was seen once. The chain uses TRBV27 and TRBJ1-1; D gene uncertain. This CDR3 comprises 14 residues. Germline V gene lookup returns CDR1 MNHEY and CDR2 SMNVEV (reference sequence). The V gene lost 7 bases and the J gene lost 0 bases, with 12 bases spanning the gap. The CDR3 reads CASTATYMNTEAFF. The CDR3, as DNA: TGTGCCAGCACTGCCACATACATGAACACTGAAGCTTTCTTT.

The chain is built from TRBV7-8 and TRBJ2-5; D may be TRBD1 (5 bases). V lost 1 base and J lost 4, with 13 bases in between. The germline CDR1 and CDR2 sequences are SGHVS and FQNEAQ. CDR3 length: 15 residues. In nucleotides, the CDR3 is TGTGCCAGCAGCTTAGTGGGGCCTAAGGGAGAGACCCAGTACTTC. Amino acids: CASSLVGPKGETQYF.

The chain uses TRBV7-9 and TRBJ2-7; possibly TRBD1 for D (6 bases). In germline, CDR1 is SEHNR, CDR2 FQNEAQ (reference sequence). This CDR3 is built from 15 residues. V lost 6 bases and J lost 3, with 18 bases in between. The CDR3 sequence is CASRKGVGVNYEQYF. The CDR3 DNA follows: TGTGCCAGCAGAAAGGGGGTGGGAGTGAACTACGAGCAGTACTTC. The whole variable domain, remainder taken from reference TRBV7-9 and TRBJ2-7, is DTGVSQNPRHKITKRGQNVTFRCDPISEHNRLYWYRQTLGQGPEFLTYFQNEAQLEKSRLLSDRFSAERPKGSFSTLEIQRTEQGDSAMYLCASRKGVGVNYEQYFGPGTRLTVT.

This chain connects TRBV11-2 to TRBJ1-1; no reliable D call. With 3 bases removed from V and 1 base from J, the gap between germline ends came to 18 bases. The germline gives CDR1 SGHAT, CDR2 FQNNGV. The CDR3 runs to 17 residues. Here the CDR3 reads CASSFFPGSKENTEAFF. For the CDR3, the DNA is TGTGCCAGCAGCTTTTTCCCCGGGAGTAAGGAGAACACTGAAGCTTTCTTT.